Below, 24 T cell receptor beta chains from the same sample are listed, as sequenced in a study of identical twins. MiXCR, run by TCRdb on the 5' RACE reads, gives a single entry per CDR3 protein. This table holds fewer than 900,000 distinct CDR3 sequences, around a sixth found once. The data also belong to a second study, concerning T cells expressing NK-cell markers.

The sample was PBMCs. The receptors shown here come from a woman aged 18-29 years in good health.

The chain recombines TRBV7-2 with TRBJ2-7, with 9 bases identical to TRBD1. This CDR3 has 13 amino acids. The germline V gene has CDR1 SGHTA and CDR2 FQGNSA. Trimming at V came to 5 bases and at J to 6 bases, leaving 5 bases not matched to a gene. The DNA of the CDR3 is TGTGCCAGCAGCAGGGACAGGGAAGGCGAGCAGTACTTC. Encoded protein: CASSRDREGEQYF.

This clonotype was recorded many times. The gene calls are TRBV6-1 and TRBJ2-5, with 11 bases fitting TRBD2. The J segment lost 3 bases and the V segment lost 6 bases, leaving 6 bases of the junction unmatched. Germline CDR1 is MNHNS and CDR2 is SASEGT. This CDR3 region has 15 residues. CDR3 nucleotides: TGTGCCAGCAGCCTATTAGCGGGAGGGAAAGAGACCCAGTACTTC. The encoded protein is CASSLLAGGKETQYF.

The V gene is TRBV29-1, the J gene TRBJ2-3; 9 bases line up with TRBD2. The CDR3 is 15 residues long. CDR1 is SQVTM, CDR2 ANQGSEA, per germline. J gave up 1 base and V 7 bases, and 9 bases lay outside the gene matches. CDR3 loop: CSAVPLAGRTDTQYF. As DNA, the CDR3 is TGCAGCGCAGTCCCCCTAGCGGGGCGCACAGATACGCAGTATTTT.

This clonotype has a handful of counts. V is TRBV27 and J is TRBJ2-7, with a weak D call TRBD1 (6 bases). Germline V lookup: CDR1 MNHEY, CDR2 SMNVEV (reference sequence). V lost 3 bases, J lost 8 bases, and 14 bases lay in between. This CDR3 is built from 13 residues. Here the CDR3 reads CASSFYRATKQYF. The CDR3 DNA sequence: TGTGCCAGCAGTTTTTACAGGGCAACGAAGCAGTACTTC.

The chain couples TRBV6-1 to TRBJ2-1; D remains unclear. The V end lost 6 bases, the J end lost 10 bases, and 19 bases lay between the germline ends. Germline CDR1 and CDR2: MNHNS and SASEGT. CDR3 length: 14 residues. The CDR3 loop reads CASSLFRAIGEQFF. CDR3 DNA sequence: TGTGCCAGCAGCCTATTTAGGGCGATAGGGGAGCAGTTCTTC.

The V call is TRBV30, the J call TRBJ2-7; D is ambiguous. Trimming cost V 1 base and J 0 bases, with 4 bases left between them. This CDR3 has 12 amino acids. Germline CDR1 reads GTSNPN; CDR2 reads SVGIG (reference sequence). DNA for the CDR3: TGTGCCTGGAGTGCGGTCTCCTACGAGCAGTACTTC. Amino acids: CAWSAVSYEQYF.

This clonotype was counted at least ten times. The chain recombines TRBV6-1 with TRBJ2-7, with 7 bases matching TRBD1. CDR1 and CDR2 (germline): MNHNS, SASEGT. V was pared by 7 bases and J by 2 bases, with 8 bases of the junction left unmatched. The CDR3 extends over 14 amino acids. The CDR3 loop reads CASNYRTGAYEQYF. The CDR3 DNA reads TGTGCCAGCAACTATCGGACAGGAGCCTACGAGCAGTACTTC.

This rearrangement joins TRBV11-2 to TRBJ2-3; D might be TRBD2 (6 bases). V dropped 5 bases and J dropped 0 bases, with 24 bases sitting between them. The length of the CDR3 is 19 residues. Germline V gives CDR1 SGHAT, CDR2 FQNNGV. The CDR3, as DNA: TGTGCCAGCAGCCTTCGGAACCGGGAGATCCCCCTTAGCACAGATACGCAGTATTTT. Residues: CASSLRNREIPLSTDTQYF.

The chain employs TRBV10-3 and TRBJ2-3; the D call may be TRBD1 or TRBD2 (6 bases each). Germline V gene sequence: CDR1 ENHRY, CDR2 SYGVKD. V dropped 11 bases and J dropped 0 bases, with 12 bases sitting between them. The CDR3 consists of 13 residues. The CDR3 region has the DNA TGTGCCGGCGGGACACCGAGCACAGATACGCAGTATTTT. Translation: CAGGTPSTDTQYF.

The chain has TRBV19 and TRBJ2-1; a possible D gene is TRBD1 (5 bases). Germline values: CDR1 LNHDA, CDR2 SQIVND (reference sequence). With 6 bases removed from V and 3 bases from J, the gap between germline ends came to 12 bases. This CDR3 spans 14 amino acids. CDR3 residues: CASRQSGIYNEQFF. The DNA of the CDR3 is TGTGCCAGTAGACAATCAGGGATCTACAATGAGCAGTTCTTC. The whole variable domain, remainder taken from reference TRBV19 and TRBJ2-1, is DGGITQSPKYLFRKEGQNVTLSCEQNLNHDAMYWYRQDPGQGLRLIYYSQIVNDFQKGDIAEGYSVSREKKESFPLTVTSAQKNPTAFYLCASRQSGIYNEQFFGPGTRLTVL.

The gene calls are TRBV12-3 or TRBV12-4 and TRBJ2-1; possibly TRBD1 for D (6 bases). The length of the CDR3 is 15 residues. V gave up 3 bases and J gave up 3 bases, with 12 bases separating them. The chain's CDR3 is CASSFLGANYNEQFF. CDR3 sequence (DNA): TGTGCCAGCAGTTTTTTGGGGGCTAACTACAATGAGCAGTTCTTC.

This clonotype was recorded at least ten times. V and J are TRBV5-1 and TRBJ2-1; D may be TRBD1 or TRBD2 (5 bases each). Germline V gene sequence: CDR1 SGHRS, CDR2 YFSETQ. The CDR3 is 16 amino acids. Trimming pared 0 bases from V and 3 bases from J, leaving 13 bases between. The CDR3 sequence is CASSLASLGVYNEQFF. The DNA of the CDR3 is TGCGCCAGCAGCTTGGCCTCACTAGGGGTCTACAATGAGCAGTTCTTC.

This clonotype was picked up a small number of times. The chain carries TRBV20-1 and TRBJ2-1; 10 positions match TRBD2. Looked up from germline, CDR1 is DFQATT and CDR2 is SNEGSKA (reference sequence). V lost 6 bases, J lost 1 base, and 9 bases stayed unmatched. The CDR3 sequence is 16 residues long. The CDR3 DNA reads TGCAGTGCGGAACAGTCTAGCGGGAGTTCCTACAATGAGCAGTTCTTC. Its protein is CSAEQSSGSSYNEQFF.

This clonotype was seen only a few times. The genes are TRBV5-4 and TRBJ2-3; 8 positions match TRBD2. The CDR3 extends over 15 amino acids. CDR1 is SGHNT, CDR2 YYREEE, per germline (reference sequence). The V segment lost 4 bases and the J segment 5 bases; nucleotides outside the gene matches: 9. CDR3 bases: TGTGCCAGCAGCCCTTCGGGGGGGCAGCAAGATACGCAGTATTTT. It encodes CASSPSGGQQDTQYF.

This chain joins TRBV21-1 and TRBJ2-7; the table's TRBD1 call for D was not verified on the DNA. TRBV21-1 is described as a pseudogene. The CDR3 runs to 16 residues. As DNA, the CDR3 is TGTGCCAGCAGCAAAGGATTCGGAGGGGGCCGCTACGAGCAGTACTTC. It encodes CASSKGFGGGRYEQYF.

Only a few counts were recorded for this clonotype. The gene calls are TRBV5-1 and TRBJ2-3, with D hard to call. V was clipped by 0 bases and J by 0 bases, with 8 bases between them. CDR1 and CDR2 from the germline V gene are SGHRS and YFSETQ. The CDR3 totals 15 residues. The CDR3 DNA reads TGCGCCAGCAGCTTGGCACAGCTTAGCACAGATACGCAGTATTTT. It specifies CASSLAQLSTDTQYF.

This clonotype came up a few times. The rearrangement links TRBV9 to TRBJ2-1; D call uncertain. Germline-derived CDR1 and CDR2 are SGDLS and YYNGEE. Trimming cost V 2 bases and J 4 bases, with 13 bases left between them. The CDR3 extends over 15 amino acids. The CDR3 sequence: CASSVGLREYNEQFF. CDR3 nucleotide sequence: TGTGCCAGCAGCGTCGGTTTGAGAGAATACAATGAGCAGTTCTTC.

This rearrangement joins TRBV12-3 or TRBV12-4 to TRBJ2-3; D tentatively fits TRBD1 or TRBD2 (6 bases each). CDR3 length: 12 residues. V was cut by 7 bases and J by 4 bases, with 9 bases left in between. CDR3 loop: CASKGGSDTQYF. CDR3 bases: TGTGCCAGCAAGGGGGGCTCAGATACGCAGTATTTT.

V gene TRBV11-2 combines with J gene TRBJ2-1; 13 bases fit TRBD2. The CDR3 has 19 amino acids. V shed 5 bases, J shed 2 bases, and the junction held 12 bases outside the gene matches. Germline V gene lookup returns CDR1 SGHAT and CDR2 FQNNGV. The CDR3 nucleotides read TGTGCCAGCAGCATGAGGACTAGCGGGAGCGGGGAGCCCTACAATGAGCAGTTCTTC. This gives the protein CASSMRTSGSGEPYNEQFF. Drawing the rest from reference TRBV11-2 and TRBJ2-1, the complete variable domain is EAGVAQSPRYKIIEKRQSVAFWCNPISGHATLYWYQQILGQGPKLLIQFQNNGVVDDSQLPKDRFSAERLKGVDSTLKIQPAKLEDSAVYLCASSMRTSGSGEPYNEQFFGPGTRLTVL.

This clonotype was observed at least ten times. The chain recombines TRBV9 with TRBJ1-3; D uncertain. V lost 3 bases and J 4 bases, leaving 14 bases between the germline ends. CDR3 size: 15 residues. From germline, CDR1 is SGDLS and CDR2 YYNGEE. CDR3: CASSDAAGAGNTIYF. The CDR3 region has the DNA TGTGCCAGCAGCGACGCGGCTGGCGCGGGAAACACCATATATTTT.

This clonotype showed up just a few times. The chain combines TRBV6-5 with TRBJ2-2, with D perhaps matching TRBD1 (5 bases). This CDR3 has 18 residues. V lost 0 bases to trimming and J lost 1 base, with 15 bases between them. CDR1 MNHEY and CDR2 SVGAGI come from the germline V gene. CDR3: CASSYSKYRTKNTGELFF. The CDR3 nucleotides read TGTGCCAGCAGTTACTCGAAATACAGGACCAAGAACACCGGGGAGCTGTTTTTT.

The chain joins TRBV7-2 to TRBJ1-3; TRBD1 agrees at 7 bases. Losses at the gene ends were 4 bases for V and 4 bases for J; bases not matched to a gene: 4. The CDR3 runs 14 residues. Looked up from germline, CDR1 is SGHTA and CDR2 is FQGNSA. The CDR3 DNA follows: TGTGCCAGCAGCTCCAGGGGGTGGGGAAACACCATATATTTT. Residues: CASSSRGWGNTIYF.

CDR3 DNA sequence: TGTGCCAGCAGCGTAGGACAGGGGGAACGGGTTGAAGCTTTCTTT. Translating gives CASSVGQGERVEAFF. This rearrangement joins TRBV9 to TRBJ1-1; TRBD1 matches at 9 bases. The CDR3 is 15 amino acids. J lost 7 bases, V lost 0 bases, and 7 bases had no gene match. Germline CDR1 SGDLS, CDR2 YYNGEE.

The table lists this clonotype with a few counts. The CDR3 region is CASSPYRGGNRNEQYF. CDR3 bases: TGTGCCAGCAGTCCCTATAGAGGGGGGAATAGGAACGAGCAGTACTTC. The chain uses TRBV9 and TRBJ2-7, with D possibly being TRBD1 or TRBD2 (6 bases each). Germline loops: CDR1 SGDLS, CDR2 YYNGEE. This CDR3 has 16 amino acids. Trimming stripped 5 bases from V and 5 bases from J, with 23 bases between.